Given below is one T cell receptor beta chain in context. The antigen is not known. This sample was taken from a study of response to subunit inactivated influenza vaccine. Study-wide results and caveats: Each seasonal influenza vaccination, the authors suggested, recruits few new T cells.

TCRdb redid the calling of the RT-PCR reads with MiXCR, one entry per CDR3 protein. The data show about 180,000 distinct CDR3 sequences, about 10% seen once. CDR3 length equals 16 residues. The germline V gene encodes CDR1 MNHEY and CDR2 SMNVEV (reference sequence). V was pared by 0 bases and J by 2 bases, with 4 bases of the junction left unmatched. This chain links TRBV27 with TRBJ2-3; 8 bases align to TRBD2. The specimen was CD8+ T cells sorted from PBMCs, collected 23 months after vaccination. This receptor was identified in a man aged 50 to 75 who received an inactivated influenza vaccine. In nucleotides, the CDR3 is TGTGCCAGCAGTTTATCGGGTAGCGGGACCACAGATACGCAGTATTTT. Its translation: CASSLSGSGTTDTQYF.